Presented here are 11 T cell receptor beta chains from one specimen sequenced in a study of T-cell reconstitution after alpha-beta-depleted transplantation in children. The TCRbeta library incorporated unique molecular identifiers. One entry per CDR3 protein results from TCRdb running MiXCR on the PCR reads. The sample records 700,000 to 950,000 distinct CDR3 sequences, roughly 16% being singletons. The specimen comprised PBMCs, mostly from graft donor cells, sampled 360 days after TCRalphabeta/CD19-depleted stem cell transplant. These receptors were obtained from a male patient between 10 and 17 years old who had a stem cell transplant for acute lymphoblastic leukemia, so the T cells may come from the graft donor.

This clonotype was observed a handful of times. This may come from a read error, since a much larger clone is one base off. The chain uses TRBV10-3 and TRBJ2-7; D not resolved. The CDR3 loop spans 10 amino acids. V lost 6 bases to trimming and J lost 2 bases, with 2 bases between them. The germline gives CDR1 ENHRY, CDR2 SYGVKD. CDR3 nucleotide sequence: TGTGCCATCAGCACCTACGAGCAGTACTTC. Residues: CAISTYEQYF.

This clonotype came up a few times. This rearrangement joins TRBV27 to TRBJ2-1; perhaps TRBD1 as D (6 bases). Germline-derived CDR1 and CDR2 are MNHEY and SMNVEV (reference sequence). The CDR3 runs 14 residues. V was cut by 3 bases and J by 8 bases, with 14 bases left in between. CDR3: CASSFGDRSDEQFF. The CDR3 DNA sequence: TGTGCCAGCAGTTTTGGAGACAGGAGCGATGAGCAGTTCTTC.

This clonotype was seen ten or more times. The rearrangement uses TRBV5-1 and TRBJ1-2; 12 bases match TRBD1. Trimming removed 4 bases from V and 3 bases from J; junction bases left unmatched: 7. This CDR3 is built from 16 residues. The germline CDR1 and CDR2 sequences are SGHRS and YFSETQ. CDR3 DNA sequence: TGCGCCAGCAGCCCCTCCGGGACAGGGGGCGACTATGGCTACACCTTC. Protein sequence: CASSPSGTGGDYGYTF.

This clonotype has a count of ten or more. The chain employs TRBV20-1 and TRBJ2-3, with D perhaps TRBD2 (5 bases). The germline V and J ends were trimmed by 3 bases and 2 bases, with 12 bases remaining between them. Germline assignment: CDR1 DFQATT and CDR2 SNEGSKA (reference sequence). The length of the CDR3 is 14 residues. CDR3 coding DNA: TGCAGTGCTAGTTGGGCTAGCCCCACAGATACGCAGTATTTT. It translates to CSASWASPTDTQYF.

This clonotype was observed a few times. The chain joins TRBV7-3 to TRBJ2-1; maybe TRBD2 (6 bases). V was cut by 2 bases and J by 4 bases, with 15 bases left in between. The CDR3 is 16 amino acids. The germline gives CDR1 SGHTA, CDR2 FQGTGA. The CDR3 reads CASSLAGSLGYNEQFF. CDR3 coding DNA: TGTGCCAGCAGCTTAGCGGGGTCCCTGGGGTACAATGAGCAGTTCTTC.

The J gene is TRBJ2-7, the V gene TRBV20-1; TRBD1 aligns across 8 bases. J lost 4 bases, V lost 2 bases, and 7 bases had no gene match. The V gene's germline CDR1 is DFQATT and CDR2 SNEGSKA (reference sequence). The CDR3 is made up of 14 amino acids. DNA for the CDR3: TGCAGTGCTAGATCAGGACAGGGTTGGTACGAGCAGTACTTC. It codes for CSARSGQGWYEQYF.

The V gene is TRBV9, the J gene TRBJ2-1, with TRBD2 matching 13 bases. Germline CDR1 and CDR2: SGDLS and YYNGEE. V shed 0 bases and J 10 bases; nucleotides not matched to a gene: 7. The CDR3 runs 16 residues. CDR3 protein: CASSVGTSGSRGEQFF. The CDR3 DNA is TGTGCCAGCAGCGTAGGGACTAGCGGGAGTAGGGGGGAGCAGTTCTTC.

V usage is TRBV4-1 and J usage is TRBJ2-2, with a tentative D call TRBD1 (6 bases). Germline V lookup: CDR1 MGHRA, CDR2 YSYEKL. This CDR3 spans 18 amino acids. Trimming left V 2 bases short and J 7 bases short, with 23 bases between. Here the CDR3 reads CASSQRKGTRRSGGELFF. DNA for the CDR3: TGCGCCAGCAGCCAACGTAAAGGGACACGCCGGTCGGGCGGGGAGCTGTTTTTT.

The genes are TRBV12-3 or TRBV12-4 and TRBJ2-7, with a tentative D call TRBD2 (6 bases). The V gene lost 6 bases and the J gene lost 2 bases, with 17 bases spanning the gap. The CDR3 is 15 residues long. The DNA for the CDR3 is TGTGCCAGCAGGGAGGGCGGCTTACAAACCTACGAGCAGTACTTC. It codes for CASREGGLQTYEQYF.

This chain connects TRBV6-2 or TRBV6-3 to TRBJ2-1; D is unclear. The germline gives CDR1 MNHEY, CDR2 SVGEGT. V was shortened by 7 bases and J by 3 bases, with 10 bases between the two germline ends. This CDR3 has 13 residues. The CDR3 is CASTLELYNEQFF. CDR3 bases: TGTGCCAGCACCCTAGAGCTCTACAATGAGCAGTTCTTC.

V usage is TRBV4-2 and J usage is TRBJ2-3, with TRBD2 identical over 11 bases. CDR1 and CDR2 (germline): LGHNA, YNFKEQ. The CDR3 covers 15 residues. V gave up 5 bases and J gave up 6 bases; unmatched junction bases: 7. This CDR3 is CASSYTSGRSDTQYF. CDR3 nucleotide sequence: TGTGCCAGCAGCTATACTAGCGGGAGATCCGATACGCAGTATTTT.